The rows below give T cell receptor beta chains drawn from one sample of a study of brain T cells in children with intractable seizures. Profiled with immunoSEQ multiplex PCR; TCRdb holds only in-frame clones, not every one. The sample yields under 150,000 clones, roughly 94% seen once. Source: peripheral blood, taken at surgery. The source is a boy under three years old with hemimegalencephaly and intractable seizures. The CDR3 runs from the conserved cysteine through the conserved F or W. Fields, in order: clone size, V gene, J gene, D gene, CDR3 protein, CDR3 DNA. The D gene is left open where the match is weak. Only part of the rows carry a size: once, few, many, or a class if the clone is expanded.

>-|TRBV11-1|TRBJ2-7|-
CASSLVGGYEQYF
TGTGCCAGCAGCTTAGTGGGAGGATACGAGCAGTACTTC
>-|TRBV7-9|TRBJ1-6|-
CASSPQGRDSPLHF
TGTGCCAGCAGCCCACAGGGACGCGATTCACCCCTCCACTTT
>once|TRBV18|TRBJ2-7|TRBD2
CASSPRPFTSGRAPYEQYF
TGTGCCAGCTCACCACGTCCTTTCACTAGCGGGAGGGCCCCCTACGAGCAGTACTTC
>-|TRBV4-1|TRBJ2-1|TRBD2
CASSQERSGTNPSYNEQFF
TGCGCCAGCAGCCAAGAAAGATCGGGGACTAACCCCTCCTACAATGAGCAGTTCTTC
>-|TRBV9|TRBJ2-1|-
CASRGTGNNEQFF
TGTGCCAGCAGGGGGACGGGGAACAATGAGCAGTTCTTC
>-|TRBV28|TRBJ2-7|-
CASSFDFGAQPSYEQYF
TGTGCCAGCAGCTTCGACTTTGGAGCCCAACCCTCCTACGAGCAGTACTTC
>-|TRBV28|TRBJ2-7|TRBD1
CASSVQGLEQYF
TGTGCCAGCAGTGTACAGGGGTTGGAGCAGTACTTC
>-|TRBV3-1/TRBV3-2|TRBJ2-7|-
CASTQSLPGLPSYEQYF
TGTGCCAGCACCCAATCCCTTCCGGGACTCCCTTCATACGAGCAGTACTTC
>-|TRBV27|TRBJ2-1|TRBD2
CASSVPATSGSSNEQFF
TGTGCCAGCAGTGTACCCGCGACTAGCGGGAGTTCCAATGAGCAGTTCTTC
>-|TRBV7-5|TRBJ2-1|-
CARSPRPDRGRGEQFF
TGTGCCAGAAGCCCACGCCCCGACAGGGGAAGGGGTGAGCAGTTCTTC
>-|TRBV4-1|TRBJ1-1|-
CASSQDTTPQGRYGGGFF
TGCGCCAGCAGCCAAGACACTACCCCTCAGGGGCGATATGGGGGAGGTTTCTTT
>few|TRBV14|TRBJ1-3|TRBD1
CASSRRTGGISSGNTIYF
TGTGCCAGCAGTCGGAGGACAGGGGGCATCAGCTCTGGAAACACCATATATTTT
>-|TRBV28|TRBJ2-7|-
CASLSAYEQYF
TGTGCCAGTCTAAGTGCCTACGAGCAGTACTTC
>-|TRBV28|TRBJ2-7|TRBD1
CAGGTGTGGGEQYF
TGTGCCGGGGGTACCGGGACAGGGGGCGGCGAGCAGTACTTC
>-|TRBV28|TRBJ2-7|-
CASIPGGNLEQYF
TGTGCCAGCATCCCGGGGGGCAATCTCGAGCAGTACTTC
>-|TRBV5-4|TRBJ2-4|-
CASSMVGGTKNIQYF
TGTGCCAGCAGCATGGTGGGGGGAACCAAAAACATTCAGTACTTC
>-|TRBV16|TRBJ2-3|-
CASSLRSVGGRIDTDTQYF
TGTGCCAGCAGCCTCCGTTCCGTCGGGGGGCGAATAGACACAGATACGCAGTATTTT
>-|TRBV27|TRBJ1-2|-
CASSSKAGFPYGYTF
TGTGCCAGCAGTTCCAAAGCAGGGTTCCCCTATGGCTACACCTTC
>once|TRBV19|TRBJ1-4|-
CASAGLGGATNEKLFF
TGTGCCAGCGCGGGGCTCGGGGGTGCGACTAATGAAAAACTGTTTTTT
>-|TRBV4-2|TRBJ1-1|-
CASSQIPSEAFF
TGTGCCAGCAGCCAAATACCCTCTGAAGCTTTCTTT
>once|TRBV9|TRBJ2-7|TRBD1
CASSAGQGAREQYF
TGTGCCAGCAGCGCCGGACAGGGGGCTCGGGAGCAGTACTTC
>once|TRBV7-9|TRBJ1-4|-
CASSLRETNEKLFF
TGTGCCAGCAGCTTAAGGGAAACTAATGAAAAACTGTTTTTT
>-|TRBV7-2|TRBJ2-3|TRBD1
CASLTQGSTDTQYF
TGTGCCAGCCTAACACAGGGGTCCACAGATACGCAGTATTTT
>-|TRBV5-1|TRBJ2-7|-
CASSLAPDYEQYF
TGCGCCAGCAGCTTGGCTCCAGACTACGAGCAGTACTTC
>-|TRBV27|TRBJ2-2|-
CASSPLGLLNTGELFF
TGTGCCAGCAGTCCCCTCGGACTACTGAACACCGGGGAGCTGTTTTTT
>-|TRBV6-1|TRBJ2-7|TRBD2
CASTPGLAGEQYF
TGTGCCAGCACCCCGGGACTAGCGGGAGAACAGTACTTC